One and the same sample provided the 2 T cell receptor beta chains below, sequenced in a study of shared clonotypes between healthy human individuals. Only in-frame clones appear in the TCRdb table, and some are missing; sequencing was by immunoSEQ multiplex PCR. The data hold about 2 million clones, with approximately 94% observed a single time. Naive CD8 cells lacked CD45RO, underwent positive selection for CCR7 and left out terminally differentiated effector memory CD45RA+ cells. The sequenced sample was naive CD8+ T cells sorted from blood. These receptors all stem from a man younger than 35 in good health.

V and J are TRBV5-6 and TRBJ2-7; the match to TRBD1 covers 7 bases. V lost 4 bases to trimming and J lost 4 bases; unmatched junction nucleotides: 5. CDR3 size: 13 residues. Germline values: CDR1 SGHDT, CDR2 YYEEEE. CDR3 DNA sequence: TGTGCCAGCAGCCGGGACAGCGATTACGAGCAGTACTTC. Translating gives CASSRDSDYEQYF.

Notes on this clone: Additional DNA sequences in this sample encode the identical CDR3. The chain couples TRBV9 to TRBJ2-1; TRBD2 agrees at 8 bases. The germline CDR1 and CDR2 sequences are SGDLS and YYNGEE. V lost 2 bases to trimming and J lost 3 bases; unmatched junction nucleotides: 4. CDR3 length: 15 amino acids. This CDR3 is CASSVSGTNYNEQFF. CDR3 DNA: TGTGCCAGCAGCGTTAGCGGGACGAACTACAATGAGCAGTTCTTC.